Following are 6 T cell receptor beta chains from one sample sequenced in a study of T cell responses to AZD1222 COVID-19 vaccine. TCRdb keeps only in-frame clones here, not all; method: immunoSEQ multiplex PCR. Of 100,000 to 150,000 clones listed, about 90% are singletons. Sequencing was performed on peripheral blood, taken on day 0 of AZD1222 vaccination. These receptors originate from an adult in good health.

J is TRBJ2-7 and V is TRBV30; possibly TRBD2 for D (5 bases). The V gene's germline CDR1 is GTSNPN and CDR2 SVGIG (reference sequence). The V gene lost 7 bases and the J gene lost 2 bases, with 12 bases spanning the gap. The length of the CDR3 is 12 residues. CDR3 DNA sequence: TGTGCCTACAAGGACGGGGCCTACGAGCAGTACTTC. Its protein is CAYKDGAYEQYF.

The genes are TRBV5-1 and TRBJ1-6; 7 bases are shared with TRBD1. The CDR3 loop spans 15 amino acids. In germline, CDR1 is SGHRS, CDR2 YFSETQ. V lost 0 bases and J lost 8; bases outside the gene matches: 5. The CDR3 region has the DNA TGCGCCAGCAGCTTGGGGGACAGTCGCGATTCACCCCTCCACTTT. Its protein product is CASSLGDSRDSPLHF.

This clone was counted between two and nine times. The V call is TRBV6-2 or TRBV6-3, the J call TRBJ2-5; D is uncertain. The V end lost 0 bases, the J end lost 0 bases, and 11 bases lay between the germline ends. Germline V CDR1 and CDR2: MNHEY, SVGEGT. This CDR3 has 16 amino acids. The CDR3 here is CASSYSDISYQETQYF. CDR3 DNA sequence: TGTGCCAGCAGTTACTCCGACATCTCCTACCAAGAGACCCAGTACTTC.

The chain is built from TRBV30 and TRBJ1-6; 7 bases align to TRBD1. CDR1 and CDR2 (germline): GTSNPN, SVGIG (reference sequence). The CDR3 sequence is 15 residues long. The V and J ends lost 0 bases and 7 bases, in that order; junction bases with no gene match: 6. DNA for the CDR3: TGTGCCTGGAGTGTGGGGGGGACAGCCAATTCACCCCTCCACTTT. This encodes CAWSVGGTANSPLHF. Based on the CDR3 plus reference TRBV30 and TRBJ1-6, the full variable domain is SQTIHQWPATLVQPVGSPLSLECTVEGTSNPNLYWYRQAAGRGLQLLFYSVGIGQISSEVPQNLSASRPQDRQFILSSKKLLLSDSGFYLCAWSVGGTANSPLHFGNGTRLTVT.

The rearrangement links TRBV7-9 to TRBJ2-4, with D perhaps matching TRBD2 (5 bases). The CDR3 sequence is 15 residues long. With 3 bases removed from V and 5 bases from J, the gap between germline ends came to 14 bases. The germline gives CDR1 SEHNR, CDR2 FQNEAQ (reference sequence). CDR3 in DNA: TGTGCCAGCAGCTTGTCCGCGGGTTCAGAAAACATTCAGTACTTC. This translates into CASSLSAGSENIQYF.

This clone has a single count. This chain uses TRBV6-5 with TRBJ1-6, with D hard to call. Trimming removed 4 bases from V and 7 bases from J, with 5 bases in between. The germline V gene encodes CDR1 MNHEY and CDR2 SVGAGI. The CDR3 length is 12 residues. The CDR3 bases are TGTGCCAGCAGTTTTCCAAATTCACCCCTCCACTTT. Its translation: CASSFPNSPLHF.